Below are 3 T cell receptor beta chains sequenced from a single sample in a study of regulatory T cells in long-lasting Graves disease. For TCR beta, libraries came from iRepertoire HTBI primers and Arm-PCR of CDR3 regions. TCRdb reprocessed the multiplex PCR reads with MiXCR, giving one entry per CDR3 protein. This sample has about 450,000 distinct CDR3 sequences, with 16% found just once. Noted time point: newly diagnosed GD, antithyroid drugs for less than 3 months. Isolated PBMC RNA provided the starting material for the TCR library. These data also featured in a second study, about T cells in Graves' hyperthyroidism and ophthalmopathy.

The specimen comprised peripheral blood mononuclear cells (PBMCs), sampled at new diagnosis, from a patient treated with antithyroid drugs. These TCRs come from a woman in her 30s with Graves disease.

This sequence joins TRBV6-2 or TRBV6-3 and TRBJ2-1, with D unclear. The CDR3 consists of 13 residues. Trimming took off 6 bases at V and 3 bases at J, with 9 bases between the two ends. Looked up from germline, CDR1 is MNHEY and CDR2 is SVGEGT. CDR3 sequence (DNA): TGTGCCAGCAGCTCCCTCTACTACAATGAGCAGTTCTTC. It encodes CASSSLYYNEQFF.

In this sample, this clonotype turned up a few times. A clone one base away is much larger, so this may be a read error. The rearrangement uses TRBV27 and TRBJ1-1; no firm D call. The CDR3 loop spans 18 amino acids. CDR1 and CDR2 from the germline V gene are MNHEY and SMNVEV (reference sequence). The CDR3 nucleotides are TGTGCCAGCAGTTTATCCCCCGGGCCAACGCTATCGAACACTGAAGCTTCCTTT. It translates to CASSLSPGPTLSNTEASF.

This clonotype was seen at least ten times. The genes are TRBV2 and TRBJ1-3; D uncertain. Germline V gives CDR1 SNHLY, CDR2 FYNNEI. This CDR3 contains 14 residues. Trimming pared 2 bases from V and 4 bases from J, leaving 9 bases between. The CDR3 nucleotides read TGTGCCAGCAGTGAATCGGGGTTCGGAAACACCATATATTTT. Its protein product is CASSESGFGNTIYF. The variable domain in full, completed from reference TRBV2 and TRBJ1-3, reads EPEVTQTPSHQVTQMGQEVILRCVPISNHLYFYWYRQILGQKVEFLVSFYNNEISEKSEIFDDQFSVERPDGSNFTLKIRSTKLEDSAMYFCASSESGFGNTIYFGEGSWLTVV.